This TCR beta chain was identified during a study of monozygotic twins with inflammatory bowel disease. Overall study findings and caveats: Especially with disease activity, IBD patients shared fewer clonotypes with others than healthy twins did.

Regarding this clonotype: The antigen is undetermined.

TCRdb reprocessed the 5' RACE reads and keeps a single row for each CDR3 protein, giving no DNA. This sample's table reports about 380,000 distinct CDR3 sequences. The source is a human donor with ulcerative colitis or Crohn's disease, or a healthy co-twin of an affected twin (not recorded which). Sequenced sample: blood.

CDR3 protein: CATNKGQGATDTQYF. V is TRBV15 and J is TRBJ2-3; TCRdb selects TRBD1, and the lack of DNA leaves this call unchecked. CDR1 and CDR2 (germline): LNHNV, YYDKDF (reference sequence). The CDR3 spans 15 residues.